The source of this T cell receptor (beta chain) is a study of blood T cell repertoires in COVID-19. As for the study in general: Sources were T cells, B-cell-depleted T cells, or PBMCs; the material itself was cDNA or gDNA.

This table comes from immunoSEQ multiplex PCR, and its TCRdb copy is limited to in-frame clones, with some not included. The sample has 45,000 to 60,000 clones; more than 65% are singletons. Germline CDR1 is SGHNT and CDR2 is YYREEE (reference sequence). This CDR3 has 16 amino acids. Trimming removed 4 bases from V and 0 bases from J, with 14 bases in between. Specimen: peripheral blood. This chain uses TRBV5-4 with TRBJ2-1; weak D call: TRBD2 (6 bases). The sequence derives from an older man with COVID-19, enrolled during active disease. The CDR3 DNA reads TGTGCCAGCAGCCACCGTAGCGGCAGCTCCTACAATGAGCAGTTCTTC. It encodes CASSHRSGSSYNEQFF. Based on the CDR3 plus reference TRBV5-4 and TRBJ2-1, the full variable domain is ETGVTQSPTHLIKTRGQQVTLRCSSQSGHNTVSWYQQALGQGPQFIFQYYREEENGRGNFPPRFSGLQFPNYSSELNVNALELDDSALYLCASSHRSGSSYNEQFFGPGTRLTVL.